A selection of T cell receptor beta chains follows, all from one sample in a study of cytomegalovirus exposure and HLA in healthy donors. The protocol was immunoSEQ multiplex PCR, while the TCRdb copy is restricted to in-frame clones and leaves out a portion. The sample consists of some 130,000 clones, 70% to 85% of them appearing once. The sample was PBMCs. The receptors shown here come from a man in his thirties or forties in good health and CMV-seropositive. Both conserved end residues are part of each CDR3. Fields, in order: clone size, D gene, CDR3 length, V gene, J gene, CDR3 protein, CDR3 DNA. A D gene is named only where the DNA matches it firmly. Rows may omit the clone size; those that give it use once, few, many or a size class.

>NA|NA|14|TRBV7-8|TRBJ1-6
CASSLDRVASPLHF
TGTGCCAGCAGCCTGGACAGAGTCGCTTCACCCCTCCACTTT
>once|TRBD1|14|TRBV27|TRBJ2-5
CASSLGQGGETQYF
TGTGCCAGCAGTTTAGGACAGGGTGGTGAGACCCAGTACTTC
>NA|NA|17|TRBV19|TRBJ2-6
CASSQQRAVSGANVLTF
TGTGCCAGTAGCCAACAGAGGGCAGTGTCCGGGGCCAACGTCCTGACTTTC
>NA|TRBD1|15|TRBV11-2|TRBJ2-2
CASSWLQGGTGELFF
TGTGCCAGCAGCTGGTTACAGGGGGGCACCGGGGAGCTGTTTTTT
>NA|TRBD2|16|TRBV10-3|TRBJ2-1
CATMTSGGARDNEQFF
TGTGCCACCATGACTAGCGGGGGGGCCCGGGATAATGAGCAGTTCTTC
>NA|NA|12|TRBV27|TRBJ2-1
CASRVSYNEQFF
TGTGCCAGCCGGGTCTCCTACAATGAGCAGTTCTTC
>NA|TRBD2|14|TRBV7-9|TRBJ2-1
CASSRTSGSDEQFF
TGTGCCAGCAGCCGGACTAGCGGGAGTGATGAGCAGTTCTTC
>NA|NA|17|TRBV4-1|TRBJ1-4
CASSQLPWPGSDEKLFF
TGCGCCAGCAGCCAACTCCCTTGGCCGGGATCGGATGAAAAACTGTTTTTT
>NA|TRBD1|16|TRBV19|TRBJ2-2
CASTPFDRGRTGELFF
TGTGCCAGTACCCCGTTCGACAGGGGGCGAACCGGGGAGCTGTTTTTT
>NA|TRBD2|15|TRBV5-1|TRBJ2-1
CASSPTSREPGEQFF
TGCGCCAGCAGCCCGACTAGCAGGGAGCCGGGGGAGCAGTTCTTC
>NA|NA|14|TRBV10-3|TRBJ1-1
CAIRNGNSNTEAFF
TGTGCCATCAGGAACGGGAACTCGAACACTGAAGCTTTCTTT
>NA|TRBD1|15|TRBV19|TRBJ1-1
CASSLITGGASEAFF
TGTGCCAGTAGTCTCATCACAGGGGGCGCTTCTGAAGCTTTCTTT
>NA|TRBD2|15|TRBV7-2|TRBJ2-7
CASSPLGRGTYEQYF
TGTGCCAGCAGCCCGCTGGGGAGGGGAACGTACGAGCAGTACTTC
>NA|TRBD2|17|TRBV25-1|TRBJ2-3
CASSEIVAGDSTDTQYF
TGTGCCAGCAGTGAAATAGTAGCGGGAGATAGCACAGATACGCAGTATTTT
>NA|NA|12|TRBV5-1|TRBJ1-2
CASRPVNYGYTF
TGCGCCAGCAGGCCAGTTAACTATGGCTACACCTTC
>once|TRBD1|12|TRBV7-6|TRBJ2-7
CASSLTGAEQYF
TGTGCCAGCAGCTTGACAGGGGCCGAGCAGTACTTC
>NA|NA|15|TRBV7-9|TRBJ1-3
CASSPYSSSGNTIYF
TGTGCCAGCAGTCCCTACTCAAGCTCTGGAAACACCATATATTTT
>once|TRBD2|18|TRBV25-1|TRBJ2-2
CASSAWTSGLAGTGELFF
TGTGCCAGCAGTGCCTGGACTAGCGGGCTTGCGGGCACCGGGGAGCTGTTTTTT
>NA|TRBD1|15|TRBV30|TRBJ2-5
CAWSPGQRKQETQYF
TGTGCCTGGAGTCCGGGACAGCGAAAACAAGAGACCCAGTACTTC
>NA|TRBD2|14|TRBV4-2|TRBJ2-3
CASSQGLAQDTQYF
TGTGCCAGCAGCCAAGGACTAGCCCAGGATACGCAGTATTTT
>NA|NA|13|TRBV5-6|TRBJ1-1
CASSYQGYTEAFF
TGTGCCAGCAGCTATCAGGGTTACACTGAAGCTTTCTTT
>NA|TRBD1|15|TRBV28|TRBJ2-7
CASSYPDRDSNEQYF
TGTGCCAGCAGTTACCCGGACAGGGACTCAAACGAGCAGTACTTC
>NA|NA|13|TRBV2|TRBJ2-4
CASSEDRDNIQYF
TGTGCCAGCAGTGAAGACAGGGATAACATTCAGTACTTC
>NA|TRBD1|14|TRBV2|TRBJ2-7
CASRATGQGFEQYF
TGTGCCAGCAGAGCTACGGGACAGGGTTTCGAGCAGTACTTC
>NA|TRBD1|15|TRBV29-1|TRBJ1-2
CSVVDRGSAIIGYTF
TGCAGCGTTGTTGACAGGGGGAGCGCCATCATTGGCTACACCTTC
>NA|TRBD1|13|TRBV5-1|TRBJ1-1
CASRGTGNTEAFF
TGCGCCAGCAGGGGGACAGGGAACACTGAAGCTTTCTTT
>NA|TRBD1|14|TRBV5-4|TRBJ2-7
CASSFGTAFYEQYF
TGTGCCAGCAGCTTTGGGACAGCGTTTTACGAGCAGTACTTC
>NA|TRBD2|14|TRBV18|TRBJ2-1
CASSRGGRDGEQFF
TGTGCCAGCTCACGCGGCGGGAGGGACGGTGAGCAGTTCTTC
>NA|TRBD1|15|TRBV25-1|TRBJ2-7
CASSEGQAISYEQYF
TGTGCCAGCAGTGAAGGACAGGCAATATCCTACGAGCAGTACTTC
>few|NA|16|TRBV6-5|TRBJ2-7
CASSYSSVGARYEQYF
TGTGCCAGCAGTTACTCGTCTGTGGGGGCACGGTACGAGCAGTACTTC
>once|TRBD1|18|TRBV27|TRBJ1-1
CASSFLTGTGGMNTEAFF
TGTGCCAGCAGTTTCCTTACCGGGACAGGGGGTATGAACACTGAAGCTTTCTTT
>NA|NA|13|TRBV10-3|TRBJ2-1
CAISEQGNNEQFF
TGTGCCATCAGTGAGCAGGGGAACAATGAGCAGTTCTTC
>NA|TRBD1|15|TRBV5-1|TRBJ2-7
CASRSGQGGTYEQYF
TGCGCCAGCAGGTCAGGACAGGGAGGTACCTACGAGCAGTACTTC
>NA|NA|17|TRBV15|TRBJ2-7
CATSRGGGRGIGYEQYF
TGTGCCACCAGCAGAGGGGGGGGGCGGGGTATCGGCTACGAGCAGTACTTC
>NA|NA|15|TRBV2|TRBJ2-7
CASNRGTRSINEQYF
TGTGCCAGCAATAGAGGGACACGGAGTATAAACGAGCAGTACTTC
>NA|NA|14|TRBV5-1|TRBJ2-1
CASSGGGGGNEQFF
TGCGCCAGCAGCGGCGGAGGGGGGGGGAACGAGCAGTTCTTC
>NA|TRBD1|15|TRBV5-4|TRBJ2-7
CASSKPGQGAYEQYF
TGTGCCAGCAGCAAACCGGGACAGGGGGCCTACGAGCAGTACTTC
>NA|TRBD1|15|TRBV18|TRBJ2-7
CASSPGTGGIHEQYF
TGTGCCAGCTCACCCGGGACAGGGGGCATCCACGAGCAGTACTTC
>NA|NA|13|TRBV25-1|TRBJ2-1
CASSPHKHNEQFF
TGTGCCAGCAGTCCGCACAAACACAATGAGCAGTTCTTC
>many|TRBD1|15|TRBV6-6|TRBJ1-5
CASTDPGGLAQPQHF
TGTGCCAGCACCGATCCAGGGGGTCTGGCTCAGCCCCAGCATTTT
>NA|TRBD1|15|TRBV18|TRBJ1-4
CASSQETGGREKLFF
TGTGCCAGCTCTCAGGAGACAGGGGGCCGTGAAAAACTGTTTTTT